Shown below are 5 T cell receptor beta chains from a single sample sequenced in a study of graft-versus-host responses after intestinal transplantation. Their antigens remain unidentified. Using immunoSEQ multiplex PCR, the repertoire was profiled, and TCRdb retains in-frame clones only, with some absent. The top ten hold about 0.18% of the sample, which has roughly 97,000 clones, 75% to 95% seen once. Sequenced here: unstimulated CD4+ T cells sorted from spleen or lymph node cells, sampled before transplant. All receptors come from a human donor who was the organ donor for an intestinal transplant.

This chain connects TRBV5-4 to TRBJ2-7; 8 bases match TRBD2. CDR3 length: 16 residues. Germline CDR1 SGHNT, CDR2 YYREEE (reference sequence). V lost 0 bases to trimming and J lost 2 bases; unmatched junction nucleotides: 7. In DNA, the CDR3 is TGTGCCAGCAGCTTGGGATTGACTAGCGCGACCTACGAGCAGTACTTC. This translates into CASSLGLTSATYEQYF.

The chain carries TRBV29-1 and TRBJ1-6, with TRBD1 as a possible D gene (6 bases). The ends were cut back, 7 bases at V and 7 bases at J, with 14 bases in the middle. This CDR3 has 13 residues. The germline CDR1 and CDR2 sequences are SQVTM and ANQGSEA. The CDR3 region is CSDHRVGNSPLHF. CDR3 coding DNA: TGCAGCGACCACAGGGTTGGGAATTCACCCCTCCACTTT.

The chain recombines TRBV9 with TRBJ1-3; 8 nucleotides line up with TRBD1. This CDR3 contains 15 residues. The germline V gene encodes CDR1 SGDLS and CDR2 YYNGEE. V was pared by 3 bases and J by 4 bases, with 6 bases of the junction left unmatched. The CDR3 DNA reads as TGTGCCAGCAGCGCCCGGACAGGGAAGGGAAACACCATATATTTT. It encodes CASSARTGKGNTIYF.

V gene TRBV18 combines with J gene TRBJ1-2; 9 bases map to TRBD1. Trimming cost V 3 bases and J 0 bases; bases outside gene matches: 2. Germline values: CDR1 KGHSH, CDR2 LQKENI. The CDR3 consists of 15 residues. The CDR3 coding sequence is TGTGCCAGCTCACCGGGACAGGGTTCTAACTATGGCTACACCTTC. Translated: CASSPGQGSNYGYTF.

J is TRBJ1-6 and V is TRBV5-4; TRBD1 might be the D (6 bases). Trimming stripped 7 bases from V and 7 bases from J, with 15 bases between. CDR3 length equals 14 residues. The germline V gene has CDR1 SGHNT and CDR2 YYREEE (reference sequence). The CDR3 here is CASSNRDINSPLHF. The CDR3 nucleotides read TGTGCCAGCTCGAACCGGGACATCAATTCACCCCTCCACTTT.